This T cell receptor (beta chain) was captured in a study of blood T cell repertoires in COVID-19. Across the study: Acute and convalescent COVID-19 samples came from the United States, Italy and Spain. T cells, B-cell-depleted T cells, or PBMCs provided the cDNA or gDNA that served as material.

Original processing notes: Amplification with reference gene primers provided the estimates of nucleated cell counts. Sequencing was performed with immunoSEQ multiplex PCR; in TCRdb, only in-frame clones are kept and a portion is missing. V and J calls plus clone size are reproduced from that table; the DNA served to infer D and trimming. The top ten hold approximately 5% of the sample, which has over 120,000 clones, approximately 84% seen once. The ends were cut back, 0 bases at V and 6 bases at J, with 19 bases in the middle. Germline CDR1 SGHRS, CDR2 YFSETQ. The CDR3 has 17 amino acids. The rearrangement uses TRBV5-1 and TRBJ2-1, with a weak D call TRBD1 (5 bases). This clonotype was sampled from a human donor in a cohort sampled during active COVID-19. Sequencing was performed on peripheral blood. The DNA for the CDR3 is TGCGCCAGCAGCTTGGCCCGGGTCCCCATAAGGGGCAATGAGCAGTTCTTC. The encoded protein is CASSLARVPIRGNEQFF.